This TCR beta chain originates from a study of blood T cell repertoires in COVID-19. Authors' data handling: Reference gene primer amplification in the assay estimated nucleated cell counts. Using immunoSEQ multiplex PCR, the repertoire was profiled, and TCRdb retains in-frame clones only, with some absent. V and J calls and clone size are given by that table; D and trimming were obtained from the DNA. The table includes about 200,000 clones, around 90% detected once. Germline-derived CDR1 and CDR2 are LGHNA and YNFKEQ. The V gene end was trimmed by 0 bases and the J gene end by 7 bases; junction bases not matched to a gene: 5. The CDR3 is 14 amino acids.

Material for sequencing was peripheral blood. This clonotype was sampled from a man in his forties with active or convalescent COVID-19. The rearrangement uses TRBV4-2 and TRBJ1-1, with TRBD1 identical over 7 bases. The CDR3 here is CASSQDVGDSEAFF. Written as DNA, the CDR3 is TGTGCCAGCAGCCAAGATGTGGGGGACAGTGAAGCTTTCTTT.